A selection of T cell receptor beta chains follows, all from one sample in a study of T-cell memory formation after mild COVID-19. TCRdb independently ran MiXCR on the 5' RACE reads; one entry per CDR3 protein. The top ten hold about 43% of the sample, which has 75,000 to 95,000 distinct CDR3 sequences, around 15% seen once. Sequenced material: PBMCs or a T cell subset sorted from them (not recorded which). The receptors were sampled from a man between 18 and 29 years old who had mild COVID-19 (a few samples of this study predate the infection). Cell type and time point are not known. Both conserved end residues are part of each CDR3. A D gene is named only where the DNA matches it firmly. Part of the rows lack a size; the others show once, few, many or a class for expanded clones.

j_call d_call v_call clone_size cdr3_aa cdr3_nt
TRBJ1-2 NA TRBV7-2 NA CASSPLRPTYGYTF TGTGCCAGCAGCCCGCTACGGCCCACCTATGGCTACACCTTC
TRBJ2-7 NA TRBV6-2/TRBV6-3 NA CASSYFQRTYEQYF TGTGCCAGCAGTTACTTCCAGCGGACCTACGAGCAGTACTTC
TRBJ1-3 NA TRBV4-1 NA CASSQTGLGNTIYF TGCGCCAGCAGCCAAACGGGACTCGGAAACACCATATATTTT
TRBJ1-4 NA TRBV28 NA CASSPRGEKLFF TGTGCCAGCAGTCCACGGGGTGAAAAACTGTTTTTT
TRBJ2-7 NA TRBV10-2 many CASSAESYEQYF TGCGCCAGCAGTGCAGAAAGCTACGAGCAGTACTTC
TRBJ2-3 NA TRBV4-3 NA CASSQDQFRGSLF TGCGCCAGCAGCCAAGATCAATTCCGGGGGTCCCTTTTT
TRBJ2-2 NA TRBV7-8 NA CATEEENTGELFF TGTGCCACAGAGGAGGAGAACACCGGGGAGCTGTTTTTT
TRBJ2-3 NA TRBV10-3 few CAILGARGDTQYF TGTGCCATCCTTGGGGCCCGGGGTGATACGCAGTATTTT
TRBJ1-6 TRBD1 TRBV12-3/TRBV12-4 NA CASRTGNNSPLHF TGTGCCAGCAGGACAGGGAATAATTCACCCCTCCACTTT
TRBJ2-3 TRBD1 TRBV20-1 NA CSAWWTGDTDTQYF TGCAGTGCCTGGTGGACAGGGGACACAGATACGCAGTATTTT
TRBJ1-2 NA TRBV15 NA CATSRTFGGQGYTF TGTGCCACCAGCAGAACTTTCGGGGGGCAAGGCTACACCTTC
TRBJ1-2 TRBD1 TRBV15 many CATSKRGQVYGYTF TGTGCCACCAGCAAAAGGGGACAGGTCTATGGCTACACCTTC
TRBJ1-1 NA TRBV15 NA CATSRSSGIWNTEAFF TGTGCCACCAGCAGATCGTCAGGGATCTGGAACACTGAAGCTTTCTTT
TRBJ1-3 NA TRBV7-9 many CASSRTARSGNTIYF TGTGCCAGCAGCCGGACTGCACGCTCTGGAAACACCATATATTTT
TRBJ2-1 NA TRBV4-1 NA CASSQHGTPTTQFF TGCGCCAGCAGCCAGCACGGGACTCCCACGACGCAGTTCTTC
TRBJ2-5 NA TRBV10-2 NA CASSEYRELETQYF TGCGCCAGCAGTGAGTACAGGGAGCTGGAGACCCAGTACTTC
TRBJ1-5 NA TRBV6-5 few CASSYSRERPQHF TGTGCCAGCAGTTACTCGAGGGAACGGCCCCAGCATTTT
TRBJ1-2 TRBD1 TRBV4-1 few CASSQDRTGVYGYTF TGCGCCAGCAGCCAAGATAGGACAGGGGTCTATGGCTACACCTTC
TRBJ1-1 NA TRBV9 few CASSVGSGSGTEAFF TGTGCCAGCAGCGTAGGGTCAGGATCGGGTACTGAAGCTTTCTTT
TRBJ2-3 NA TRBV7-9 few CASSFGTVRTDTQYF TGTGCCAGCAGCTTCGGGACTGTACGCACAGATACGCAGTATTTT
TRBJ2-2 NA TRBV4-1 few CASSQGGHLAITGELFF TGCGCCAGCAGCCAAGGGGGACACCTAGCTATCACCGGGGAGCTGTTTTTT
TRBJ2-5 NA TRBV21-1 NA CASSILREGQETQYF TGTGCCAGCAGCATCCTCAGGGAGGGCCAAGAGACCCAGTACTTC
TRBJ1-1 NA TRBV11-2 NA CASSSDGTFMNTEAFF TGTGCCAGCAGCTCGGACGGAACCTTCATGAACACTGAAGCTTTCTTT
TRBJ1-2 NA TRBV5-1 few CASSLVRAADGYTF TGCGCCAGCAGCTTGGTTCGGGCGGCCGACGGCTACACCTTC
TRBJ1-1 TRBD1 TRBV11-2 medium-sized CASSLDRVYTEAFF TGTGCCAGCAGTTTAGACAGGGTCTACACTGAAGCTTTCTTT
TRBJ1-1 NA TRBV7-9 few CASSLVGWGNTEAFF TGTGCCAGCAGCTTAGTAGGCTGGGGGAACACTGAAGCTTTCTTT
TRBJ1-5 NA TRBV12-3/TRBV12-4 many CASSSMNQPQHF TGTGCCAGCAGTTCAATGAATCAGCCCCAGCATTTT
TRBJ1-6 NA TRBV6-6 few CASSYRQLKGPSYNSPLHF TGTGCCAGCAGTTACAGACAGTTGAAGGGACCCTCCTATAATTCACCCCTCCACTTT
TRBJ2-3 NA TRBV7-8 NA CASGKGGRASADTQYF TGTGCCAGCGGTAAAGGCGGCAGGGCCTCGGCGGATACGCAGTATTTT
TRBJ1-6 NA TRBV6-5 few CASSWGTSNSPLHF TGTGCCAGCAGTTGGGGGACAAGTAATTCACCCCTCCACTTT
TRBJ2-5 NA TRBV7-8 NA CASSSLSGPETQYF TGTGCCAGCAGCTCCCTCTCGGGTCCAGAGACCCAGTACTTC
TRBJ1-1 TRBD1 TRBV4-1 NA CASSQETVDRGLNTEAFF TGCGCCAGCAGCCAAGAGACAGTTGACAGGGGTTTAAACACTGAAGCTTTCTTT
TRBJ1-1 TRBD1 TRBV11-2 NA CASSLGTGHTEAFF TGTGCCAGCAGCTTAGGGACAGGACACACTGAAGCTTTCTTT
TRBJ1-2 NA TRBV5-5 few CASSFDSLNNYGYTF TGTGCCAGCAGCTTCGACAGCCTCAACAACTATGGCTACACCTTC
TRBJ2-3 TRBD1 TRBV4-1 NA CASSQVQGAVTDTQYF TGCGCCAGCAGCCAAGTACAGGGGGCTGTAACAGATACGCAGTATTTT
TRBJ1-1 NA TRBV20-1 NA CSARDRMNTEAFF TGCAGTGCTAGAGATCGGATGAACACTGAAGCTTTCTTT
TRBJ2-5 NA TRBV20-1 few CSALRVAEQETQYF TGCAGTGCCCTAAGAGTAGCGGAACAAGAGACCCAGTACTTC
TRBJ2-7 TRBD1 TRBV5-1 few CASSAQGLPSYEQYF TGCGCCAGCAGCGCACAGGGGCTACCTTCCTACGAGCAGTACTTC
TRBJ1-1 NA TRBV15 few CATTTTEGNTEAFF TGTGCCACCACCACGACGGAGGGGAACACTGAAGCTTTCTTT
TRBJ1-2 NA TRBV5-4 NA CASSGRSYGYTF TGTGCCAGCAGCGGCAGGAGCTATGGCTACACCTTC
TRBJ2-7 TRBD1 TRBV27 NA CASSPVTGKSYEQYF TGTGCCAGCAGTCCGGTGACAGGGAAAAGCTACGAGCAGTACTTC
TRBJ2-2 NA TRBV7-3 few CASSLGLRGVGELFF TGTGCCAGCAGCTTGGGATTAAGGGGAGTCGGGGAGCTGTTTTTT
TRBJ2-1 TRBD1 TRBV4-1 few CASSQVQGADEQFF TGCGCCAGCAGCCAAGTTCAGGGGGCCGATGAGCAGTTCTTC
TRBJ2-5 TRBD1 TRBV5-1 NA CASSSGQYQETQYF TGCGCCAGCAGCTCGGGACAGTACCAAGAGACCCAGTACTTC
TRBJ1-2 NA TRBV5-5 NA CASSPWDVNYGYTF TGTGCCAGCAGCCCCTGGGACGTCAACTATGGCTACACCTTC
TRBJ2-5 TRBD1 TRBV7-9 few CASSLEGQGAAETQYF TGTGCCAGCAGCTTAGAAGGACAGGGGGCCGCGGAGACCCAGTACTTC